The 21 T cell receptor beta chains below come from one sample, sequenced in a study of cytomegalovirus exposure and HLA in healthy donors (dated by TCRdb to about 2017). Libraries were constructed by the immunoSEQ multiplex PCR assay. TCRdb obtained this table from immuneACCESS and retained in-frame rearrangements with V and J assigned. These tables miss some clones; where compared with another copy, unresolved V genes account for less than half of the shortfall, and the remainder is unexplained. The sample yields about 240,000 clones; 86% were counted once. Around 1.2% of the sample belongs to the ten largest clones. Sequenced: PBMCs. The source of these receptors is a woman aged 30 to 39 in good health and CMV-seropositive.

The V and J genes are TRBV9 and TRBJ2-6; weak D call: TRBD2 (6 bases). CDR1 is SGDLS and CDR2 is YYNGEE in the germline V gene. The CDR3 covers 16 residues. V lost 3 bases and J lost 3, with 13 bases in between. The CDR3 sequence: CASSDGRLGGANVLTF. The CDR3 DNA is TGTGCCAGCAGCGACGGGAGACTTGGTGGGGCCAACGTCCTGACTTTC.

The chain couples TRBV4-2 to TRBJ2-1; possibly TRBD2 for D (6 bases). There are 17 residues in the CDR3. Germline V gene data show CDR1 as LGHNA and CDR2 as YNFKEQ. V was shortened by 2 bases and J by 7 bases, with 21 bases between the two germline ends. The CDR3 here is CASSQPEPQRRVNEQFF. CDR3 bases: TGTGCCAGCAGCCAACCAGAGCCTCAGAGGAGGGTGAATGAGCAGTTCTTC.

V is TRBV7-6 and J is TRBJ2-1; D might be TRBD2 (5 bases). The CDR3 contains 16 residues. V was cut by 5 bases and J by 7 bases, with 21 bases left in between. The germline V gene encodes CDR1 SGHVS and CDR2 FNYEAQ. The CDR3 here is CASSPRRAFGGNEQFF. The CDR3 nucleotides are TGTGCCAGCAGCCCCCGCCGGGCCTTCGGAGGAAATGAGCAGTTCTTC.

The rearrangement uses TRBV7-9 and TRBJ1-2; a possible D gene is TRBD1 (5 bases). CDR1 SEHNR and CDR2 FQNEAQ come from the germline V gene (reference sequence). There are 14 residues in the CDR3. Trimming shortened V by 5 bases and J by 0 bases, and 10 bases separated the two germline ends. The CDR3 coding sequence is TGTGCCAGCAGCCGGGGGAGGGCTAACTATGGCTACACCTTC. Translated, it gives CASSRGRANYGYTF.

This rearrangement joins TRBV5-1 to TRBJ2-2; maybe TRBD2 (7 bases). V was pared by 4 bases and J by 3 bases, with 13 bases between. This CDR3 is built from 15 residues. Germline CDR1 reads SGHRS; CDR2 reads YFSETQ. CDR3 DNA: TGCGCCAGCAGCCGGGGAGGGGGTGACACCGGGGAGCTGTTTTTT. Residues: CASSRGGGDTGELFF.

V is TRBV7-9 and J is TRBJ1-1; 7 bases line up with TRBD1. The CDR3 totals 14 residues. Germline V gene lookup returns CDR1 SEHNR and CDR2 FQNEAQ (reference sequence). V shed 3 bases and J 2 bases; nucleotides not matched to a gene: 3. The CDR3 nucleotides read TGTGCCAGCAGCTTGGGACAGCAAAACACTGAAGCTTTCTTT. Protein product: CASSLGQQNTEAFF.

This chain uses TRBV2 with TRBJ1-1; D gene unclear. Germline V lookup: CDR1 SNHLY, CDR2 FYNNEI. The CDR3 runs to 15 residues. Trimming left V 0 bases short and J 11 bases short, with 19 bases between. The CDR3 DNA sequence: TGTGCCAGCAGTGAAGCGCGTGGGTCGGGGATTTTGGCTTTCTTT. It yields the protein CASSEARGSGILAFF.

CDR3 region: CASRRQNTEAFF. CDR3 nucleotide sequence: TGTGCCAGCAGGAGACAGAACACTGAAGCTTTCTTT. The rearrangement uses TRBV7-9 and TRBJ1-1, with D unresolved. Germline CDR1 and CDR2: SEHNR and FQNEAQ (reference sequence). V lost 6 bases and J lost 1, with 6 bases in between. The CDR3 totals 12 residues.

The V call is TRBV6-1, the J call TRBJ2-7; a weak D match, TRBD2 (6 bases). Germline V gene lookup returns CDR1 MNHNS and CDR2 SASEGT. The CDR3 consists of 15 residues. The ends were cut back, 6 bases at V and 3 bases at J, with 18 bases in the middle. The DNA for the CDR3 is TGTGCCAGCAGGGAGTTAGGGCAGGGACTCTACGAGCAGTACTTC. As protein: CASRELGQGLYEQYF.

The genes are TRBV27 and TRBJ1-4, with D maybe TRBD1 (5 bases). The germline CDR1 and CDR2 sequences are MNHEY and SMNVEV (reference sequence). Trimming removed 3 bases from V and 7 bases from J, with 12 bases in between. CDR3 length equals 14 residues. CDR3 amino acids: CASSFRVRGEKLFF. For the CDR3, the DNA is TGTGCCAGCAGTTTCAGGGTTAGGGGTGAAAAACTGTTTTTT.

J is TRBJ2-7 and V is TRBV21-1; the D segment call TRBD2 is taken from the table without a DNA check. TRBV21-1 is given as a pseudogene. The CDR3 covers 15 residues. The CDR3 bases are TGTGCCAGCAGCCAGGGGAGGGACGGACCCTACGAGCAGTACTTC. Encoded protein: CASSQGRDGPYEQYF.

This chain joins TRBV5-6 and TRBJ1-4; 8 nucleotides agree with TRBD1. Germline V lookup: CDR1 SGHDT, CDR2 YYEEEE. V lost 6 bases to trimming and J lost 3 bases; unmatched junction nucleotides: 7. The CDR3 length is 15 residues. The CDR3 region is CASTETGAANEKLFF. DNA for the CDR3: TGTGCCAGCACCGAGACAGGGGCGGCTAATGAAAAACTGTTTTTT.

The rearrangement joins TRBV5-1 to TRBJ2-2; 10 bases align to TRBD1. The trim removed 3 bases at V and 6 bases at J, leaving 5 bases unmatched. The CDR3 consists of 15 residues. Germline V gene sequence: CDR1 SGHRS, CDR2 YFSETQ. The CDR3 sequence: CASSSGTGDAGELFF. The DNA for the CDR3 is TGCGCCAGCAGCTCCGGGACAGGGGATGCCGGGGAGCTGTTTTTT.

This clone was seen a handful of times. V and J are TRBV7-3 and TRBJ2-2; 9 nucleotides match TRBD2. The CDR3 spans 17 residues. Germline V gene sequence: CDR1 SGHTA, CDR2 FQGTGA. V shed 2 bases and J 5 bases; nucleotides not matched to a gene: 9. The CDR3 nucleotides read TGTGCCAGCAGCTTACTGGGGCTAGCGGGATCTACCGGGGAGCTGTTTTTT. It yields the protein CASSLLGLAGSTGELFF. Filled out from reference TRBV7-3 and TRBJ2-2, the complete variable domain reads GAGVSQTPSNKVTEKGKYVELRCDPISGHTALYWYRQSLGQGPEFLIYFQGTGAADDSGLPNDRFFAVRPEGSVSTLKIQRTERGDSAVYLCASSLLGLAGSTGELFFGEGSRLTVL.

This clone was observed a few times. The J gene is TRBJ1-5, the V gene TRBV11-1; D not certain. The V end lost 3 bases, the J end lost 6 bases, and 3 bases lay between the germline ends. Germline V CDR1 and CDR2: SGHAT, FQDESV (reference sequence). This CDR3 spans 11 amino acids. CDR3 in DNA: TGTGCCAGCAGCTTTCTTCAGCCCCAGCATTTT. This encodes CASSFLQPQHF.

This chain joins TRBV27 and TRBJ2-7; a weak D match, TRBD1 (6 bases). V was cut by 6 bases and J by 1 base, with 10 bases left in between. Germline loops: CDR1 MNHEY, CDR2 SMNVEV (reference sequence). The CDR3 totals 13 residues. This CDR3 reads CASRKGQSYEQYF. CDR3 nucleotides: TGTGCCAGCAGGAAAGGACAGTCCTACGAGCAGTACTTC.

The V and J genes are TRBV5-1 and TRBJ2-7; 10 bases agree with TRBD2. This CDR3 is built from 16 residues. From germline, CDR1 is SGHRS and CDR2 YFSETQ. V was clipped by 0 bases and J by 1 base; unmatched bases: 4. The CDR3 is CASSLDGLAVSYEQYF. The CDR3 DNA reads TGCGCCAGCAGCTTGGATGGACTAGCGGTTTCCTACGAGCAGTACTTC.

The CDR3 reads CASSPRGDINEKLFF. CDR3 nucleotides: TGTGCCAGCAGTCCCCGAGGGGACATAAATGAAAAACTGTTTTTT. The J gene is TRBJ1-4, the V gene TRBV27, with TRBD1 as a possible D gene (6 bases). This CDR3 is built from 15 residues. Germline assignment: CDR1 MNHEY and CDR2 SMNVEV (reference sequence). V lost 5 bases, J lost 5 bases, and 15 bases lay in between.

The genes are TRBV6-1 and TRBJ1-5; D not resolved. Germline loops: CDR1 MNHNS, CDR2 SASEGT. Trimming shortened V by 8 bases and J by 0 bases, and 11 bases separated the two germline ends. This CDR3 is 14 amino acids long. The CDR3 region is CASVSGISNQPQHF. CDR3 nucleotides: TGTGCCAGCGTTTCGGGGATTAGCAATCAGCCCCAGCATTTT.

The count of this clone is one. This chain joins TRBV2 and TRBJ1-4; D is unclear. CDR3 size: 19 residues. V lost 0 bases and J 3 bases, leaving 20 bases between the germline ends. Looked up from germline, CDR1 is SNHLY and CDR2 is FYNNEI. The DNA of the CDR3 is TGTGCCAGCAGTGAAGCGCTTCGAAGACTCGGTGGGTCTAATGAAAAACTGTTTTTT. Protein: CASSEALRRLGGSNEKLFF.

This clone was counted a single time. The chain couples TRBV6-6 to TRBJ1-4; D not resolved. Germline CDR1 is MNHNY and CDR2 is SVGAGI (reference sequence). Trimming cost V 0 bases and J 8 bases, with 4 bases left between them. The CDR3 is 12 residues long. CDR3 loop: CASSYSEEKLFF. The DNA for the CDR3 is TGTGCCAGCAGTTACTCAGAGGAAAAACTGTTTTTT.